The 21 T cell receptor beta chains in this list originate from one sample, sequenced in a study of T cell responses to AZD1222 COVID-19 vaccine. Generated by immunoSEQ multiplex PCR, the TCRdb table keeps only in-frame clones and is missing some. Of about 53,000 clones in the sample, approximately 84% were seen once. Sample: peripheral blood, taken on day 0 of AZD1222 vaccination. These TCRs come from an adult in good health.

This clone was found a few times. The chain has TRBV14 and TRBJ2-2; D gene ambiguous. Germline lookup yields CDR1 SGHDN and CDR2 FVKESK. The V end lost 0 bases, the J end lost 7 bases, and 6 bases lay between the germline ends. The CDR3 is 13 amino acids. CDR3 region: CASSQDSHGELFF. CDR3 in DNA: TGTGCCAGCAGCCAAGATAGTCACGGGGAGCTGTTTTTT.

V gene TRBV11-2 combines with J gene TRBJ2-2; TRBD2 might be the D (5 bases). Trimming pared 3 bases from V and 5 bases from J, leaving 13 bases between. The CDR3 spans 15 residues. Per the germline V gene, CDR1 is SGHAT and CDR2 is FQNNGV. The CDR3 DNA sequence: TGTGCCAGCAGCTTGCTGGGCCCGGGGACCGGGGAGCTGTTTTTT. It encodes CASSLLGPGTGELFF.

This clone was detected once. The CDR3 sequence is CASSQRLAESSYNEQFF. The CDR3 bases are TGTGCCAGCAGCCAAAGACTAGCCGAGAGCTCCTACAATGAGCAGTTCTTC. The chain carries TRBV3-1 (or the pseudogene TRBV3-2) and TRBJ2-1; 7 nucleotides match TRBD2. V shed 2 bases and J 0 bases; nucleotides not matched to a gene: 7. The CDR3 covers 17 residues. Germline CDR1 is LGHDT and CDR2 is YNNKEL (reference sequence).

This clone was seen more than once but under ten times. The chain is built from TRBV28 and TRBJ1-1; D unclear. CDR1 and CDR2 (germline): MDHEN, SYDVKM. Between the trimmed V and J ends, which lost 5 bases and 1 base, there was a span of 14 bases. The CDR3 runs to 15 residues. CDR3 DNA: TGTGCCAGCAGTCAAATCCTGGAGGAGAACACTGAAGCTTTCTTT. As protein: CASSQILEENTEAFF.

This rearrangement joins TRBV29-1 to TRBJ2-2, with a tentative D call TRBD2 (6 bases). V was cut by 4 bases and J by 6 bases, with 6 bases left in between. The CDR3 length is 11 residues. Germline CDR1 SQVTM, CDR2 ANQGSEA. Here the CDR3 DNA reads TGCAGCGTTGGGGGGGCCGGGGAGCTGTTTTTT. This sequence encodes CSVGGAGELFF.

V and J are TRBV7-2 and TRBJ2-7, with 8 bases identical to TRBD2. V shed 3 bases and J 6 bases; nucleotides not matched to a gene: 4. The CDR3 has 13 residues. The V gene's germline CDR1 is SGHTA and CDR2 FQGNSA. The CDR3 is CASSFSGTSEQYF. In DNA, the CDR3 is TGTGCCAGCAGCTTCTCCGGGACTAGCGAGCAGTACTTC.

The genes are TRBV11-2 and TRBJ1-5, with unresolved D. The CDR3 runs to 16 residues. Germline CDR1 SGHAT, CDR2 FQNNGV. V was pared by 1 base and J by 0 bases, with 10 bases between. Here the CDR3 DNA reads TGTGCCAGCAGCTTAGGTGGGAAAAATAGCAATCAGCCCCAGCATTTT. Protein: CASSLGGKNSNQPQHF. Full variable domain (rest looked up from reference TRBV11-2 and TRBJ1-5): EAGVAQSPRYKIIEKRQSVAFWCNPISGHATLYWYQQILGQGPKLLIQFQNNGVVDDSQLPKDRFSAERLKGVDSTLKIQPAKLEDSAVYLCASSLGGKNSNQPQHFGDGTRLSIL.

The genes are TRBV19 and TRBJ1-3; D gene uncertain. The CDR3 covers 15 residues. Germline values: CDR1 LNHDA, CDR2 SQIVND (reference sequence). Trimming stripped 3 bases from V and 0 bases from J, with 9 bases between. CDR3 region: CASSIPASSGNTIYF. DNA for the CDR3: TGTGCCAGTAGTATTCCAGCCTCCTCTGGAAACACCATATATTTT. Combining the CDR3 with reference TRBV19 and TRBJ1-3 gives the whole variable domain DGGITQSPKYLFRKEGQNVTLSCEQNLNHDAMYWYRQDPGQGLRLIYYSQIVNDFQKGDIAEGYSVSREKKESFPLTVTSAQKNPTAFYLCASSIPASSGNTIYFGEGSWLTVV.

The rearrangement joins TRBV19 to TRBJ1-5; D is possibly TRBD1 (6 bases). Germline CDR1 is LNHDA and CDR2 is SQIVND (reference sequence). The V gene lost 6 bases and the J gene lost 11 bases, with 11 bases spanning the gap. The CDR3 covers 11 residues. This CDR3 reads CASSQYRAQHF. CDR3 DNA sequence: TGTGCCAGTAGCCAGTACAGGGCCCAGCATTTT. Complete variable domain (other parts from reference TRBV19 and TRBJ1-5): DGGITQSPKYLFRKEGQNVTLSCEQNLNHDAMYWYRQDPGQGLRLIYYSQIVNDFQKGDIAEGYSVSREKKESFPLTVTSAQKNPTAFYLCASSQYRAQHFGDGTRLSIL.

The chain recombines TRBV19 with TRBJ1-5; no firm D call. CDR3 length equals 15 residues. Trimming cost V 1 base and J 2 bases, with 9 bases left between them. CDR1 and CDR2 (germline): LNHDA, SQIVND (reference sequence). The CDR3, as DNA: TGTGCCAGTAGTATAGGGCGGGTGGGCAATCAGCCCCAGCATTTT. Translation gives CASSIGRVGNQPQHF.

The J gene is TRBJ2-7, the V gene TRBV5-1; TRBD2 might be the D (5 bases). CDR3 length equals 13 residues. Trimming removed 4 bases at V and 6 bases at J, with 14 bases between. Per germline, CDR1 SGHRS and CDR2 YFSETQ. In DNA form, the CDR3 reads TGCGCCAGCAGCGGCGGGCTAGCTGGCGAGCAGTACTTC. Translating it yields CASSGGLAGEQYF.

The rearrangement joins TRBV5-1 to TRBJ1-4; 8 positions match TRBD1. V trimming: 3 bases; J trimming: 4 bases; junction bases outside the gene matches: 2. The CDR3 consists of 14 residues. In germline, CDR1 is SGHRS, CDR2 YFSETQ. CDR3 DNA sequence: TGCGCCAGCAGCTCCACAGGGGGTAATGAAAAACTGTTTTTT. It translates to CASSSTGGNEKLFF.

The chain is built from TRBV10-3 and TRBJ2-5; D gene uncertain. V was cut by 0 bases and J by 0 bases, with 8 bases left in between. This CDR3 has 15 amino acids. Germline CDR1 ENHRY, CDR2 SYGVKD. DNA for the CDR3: TGTGCCATCAGTGAGTCGGGAACCTACCAAGAGACCCAGTACTTC. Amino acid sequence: CAISESGTYQETQYF.

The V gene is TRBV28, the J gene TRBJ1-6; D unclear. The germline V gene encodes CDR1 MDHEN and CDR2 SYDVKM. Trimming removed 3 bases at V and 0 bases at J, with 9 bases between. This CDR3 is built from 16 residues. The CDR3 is CASSLVGSSYNSPLHF. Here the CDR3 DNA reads TGTGCCAGCAGTTTGGTAGGGAGCTCCTATAATTCACCCCTCCACTTT.

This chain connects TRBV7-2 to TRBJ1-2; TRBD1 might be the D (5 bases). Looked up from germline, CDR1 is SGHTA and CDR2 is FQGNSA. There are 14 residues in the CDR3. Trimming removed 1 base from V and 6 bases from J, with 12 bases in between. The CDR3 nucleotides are TGTGCCAGCAGCTTAGTTCTGGGGCGTGATGGCTACACCTTC. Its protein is CASSLVLGRDGYTF. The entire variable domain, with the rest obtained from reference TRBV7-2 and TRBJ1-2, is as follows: GAGVSQSPSNKVTEKGKDVELRCDPISGHTALYWYRQSLGQGLEFLIYFQGNSAPDKSGLPSDRFSAERTGGSVSTLTIQRTQQEDSAVYLCASSLVLGRDGYTFGSGTRLTVV.

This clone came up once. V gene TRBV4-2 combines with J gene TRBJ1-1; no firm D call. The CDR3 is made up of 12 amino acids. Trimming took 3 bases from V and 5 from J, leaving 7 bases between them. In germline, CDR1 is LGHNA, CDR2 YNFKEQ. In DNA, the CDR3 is TGTGCCAGCAGCCATACCGGGACTGAAGCTTTCTTT. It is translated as CASSHTGTEAFF.

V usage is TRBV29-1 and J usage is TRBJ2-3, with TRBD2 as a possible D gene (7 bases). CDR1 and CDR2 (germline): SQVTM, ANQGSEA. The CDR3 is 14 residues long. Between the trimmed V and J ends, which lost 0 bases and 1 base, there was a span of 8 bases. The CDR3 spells CSVEEGGGTDTQYF. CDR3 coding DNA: TGCAGCGTTGAAGAAGGGGGGGGCACAGATACGCAGTATTTT.

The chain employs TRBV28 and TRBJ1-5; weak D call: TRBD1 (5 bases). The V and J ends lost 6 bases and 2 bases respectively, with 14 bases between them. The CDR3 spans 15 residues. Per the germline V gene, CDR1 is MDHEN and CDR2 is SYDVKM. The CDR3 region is CASRGHPGGNQPQHF. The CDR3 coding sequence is TGTGCCAGCAGAGGACATCCCGGGGGCAATCAGCCCCAGCATTTT.

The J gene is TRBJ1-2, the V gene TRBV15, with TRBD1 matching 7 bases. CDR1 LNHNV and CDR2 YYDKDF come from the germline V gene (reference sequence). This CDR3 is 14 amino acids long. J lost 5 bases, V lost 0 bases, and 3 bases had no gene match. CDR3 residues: CATSRDTGDYGYTF. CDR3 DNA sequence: TGTGCCACCAGCAGAGATACAGGGGATTATGGCTACACCTTC.

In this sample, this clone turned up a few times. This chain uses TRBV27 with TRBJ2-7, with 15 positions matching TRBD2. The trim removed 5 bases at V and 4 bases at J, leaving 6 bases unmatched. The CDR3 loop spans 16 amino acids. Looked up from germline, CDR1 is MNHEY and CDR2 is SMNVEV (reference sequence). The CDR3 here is CASSGGTSGRRYEQYF. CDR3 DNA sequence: TGTGCCAGCAGTGGTGGGACTAGCGGGAGGAGGTACGAGCAGTACTTC.

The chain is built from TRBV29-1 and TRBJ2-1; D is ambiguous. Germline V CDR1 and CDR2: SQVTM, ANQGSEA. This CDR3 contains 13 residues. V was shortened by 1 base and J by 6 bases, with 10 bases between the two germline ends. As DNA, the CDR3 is TGCAGCGTTGAAGTCTATAGAGGCAATGAGCAGTTCTTC. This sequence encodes CSVEVYRGNEQFF.